These T cell receptor beta chains were read from a single sample in a study of T cells in Graves' hyperthyroidism and ophthalmopathy. TCRdb reprocessed the multiplex PCR reads via MiXCR and lists one record per CDR3 protein. The sample lists under 600,000 distinct CDR3 sequences, about 16% occurring once. Sequenced: blood. The receptors were sampled from a woman between 40 and 50 years old with Graves' ophthalmopathy. Both conserved end residues are part of each CDR3. D genes are given only for firm matches. Clone sizes are given selectively: once, few, many, or a class where the clone is expanded.

>TRBD2|many|TRBJ2-5|TRBV11-3
CASSPRTSPETQYF
TGTGCCAGCAGCCCTCGGACTAGCCCAGAGACCCAGTACTTC
>-|few|TRBJ1-1|TRBV19
CASSSPERVNTEAFF
TGTGCCAGTAGCTCCCCAGAAAGAGTGAACACTGAAGCTTTCTTT
>TRBD1|many|TRBJ1-5|TRBV18
CASSTGQGNNQPQHF
TGTGCCAGCTCAACCGGACAGGGGAACAATCAGCCCCAGCATTTT
>-|-|TRBJ1-1|TRBV7-9
CASSSVGKNTEAFF
TGTGCCAGCAGCTCCGTAGGCAAGAACACTGAAGCTTTCTTT
>-|-|TRBJ2-7|TRBV6-2/TRBV6-3
CASSYSGGEEQYF
TGTGCCAGCAGTTACTCTGGTGGAGAAGAGCAGTACTTC
>TRBD2|few|TRBJ2-7|TRBV5-6
CASSTSGGVDEQYF
TGTGCCAGCAGCACCTCTGGGGGGGTTGATGAGCAGTACTTC
>TRBD2|many|TRBJ2-1|TRBV27
CASSLAGVGYNEQFF
TGTGCCAGCAGCCTAGCGGGAGTTGGCTACAATGAGCAGTTCTTC
>-|-|TRBJ2-1|TRBV5-1
CASSLARAAPRFF
TGCGCCAGCAGCTTGGCCCGGGCAGCCCCGAGGTTCTTC
>-|-|TRBJ1-1|TRBV4-2
CASSHHRETEAFF
TGTGCCAGCAGCCACCACAGGGAGACTGAAGCTTTCTTT
>TRBD2|few|TRBJ2-3|TRBV6-1
CASAPSSGRTSGTQYF
TGTGCCAGCGCTCCTTCTAGCGGGAGGACCTCAGGGACGCAGTATTTT
>TRBD2|few|TRBJ2-1|TRBV29-1
CSVVLASGSGEQFF
TGCAGCGTGGTGCTGGCTAGCGGGAGTGGTGAGCAGTTCTTC
>TRBD2|-|TRBJ2-7|TRBV20-1
CSALGTSDYYEQYF
TGCAGTGCCTTGGGGACTAGCGACTACTACGAGCAGTACTTC
>-|many|TRBJ1-4|TRBV27
CASSTGTFEKLFF
TGTGCCAGCAGTACCGGGACATTCGAAAAACTGTTTTTT
>TRBD1|many|TRBJ2-5|TRBV18
CASSPRAGQGFQETQYF
TGTGCCAGCTCACCACGCGCGGGACAGGGATTCCAAGAGACCCAGTACTTC
>TRBD1|many|TRBJ1-3|TRBV30
CAWSVPAGGTGNTIYF
TGTGCCTGGAGTGTACCAGCAGGGGGAACTGGAAACACCATATATTTT
>-|few|TRBJ2-3|TRBV2
CASSDRLPTDTQYF
TGTGCCAGCAGTGATAGGTTACCCACAGATACGCAGTATTTT
>-|-|TRBJ2-3|TRBV14
CASSQEPGSDTQYF
TGTGCCAGCAGCCAAGAACCGGGCTCGGATACGCAGTATTTT
>-|many|TRBJ2-5|TRBV28
CASSLLGGAGMETQYF
TGTGCCAGCAGTTTATTGGGGGGCGCTGGGATGGAGACCCAGTACTTC
>TRBD1|-|TRBJ1-5|TRBV20-1
CSASRGQANQPQHF
TGCAGTGCTAGTCGCGGACAGGCAAATCAGCCCCAGCATTTT
>-|few|TRBJ1-1|TRBV6-2/TRBV6-3
CASSYRPAQGPEAFF
TGTGCCAGCAGTTATCGGCCTGCTCAAGGACCTGAAGCTTTCTTT
>-|many|TRBJ2-5|TRBV3-1
CASSQDLRDVAETQYF
TGTGCCAGCAGCCAAGATCTTCGGGATGTGGCAGAGACCCAGTACTTC
>TRBD1|-|TRBJ2-2|TRBV6-5
CASSYGTETGELFF
TGTGCCAGCAGTTACGGGACAGAAACCGGGGAGCTGTTTTTT
>-|many|TRBJ2-3|TRBV11-2
CASSLEILADTQYF
TGTGCCAGCAGCTTAGAGATCCTAGCGGATACGCAGTATTTT
>-|many|TRBJ1-1|TRBV28
CASSSPGRGDTEAFF
TGTGCCAGCAGTTCTCCGGGGAGGGGGGACACTGAAGCTTTCTTT
>TRBD2|many|TRBJ2-7|TRBV5-1
CASSIGPSGTGEQYF
TGCGCCAGCAGCATCGGGCCTAGCGGGACGGGAGAGCAGTACTTC
>TRBD1|many|TRBJ2-7|TRBV20-1
CSVTGQVPYEQYF
TGCAGTGTGACGGGACAGGTCCCCTACGAGCAGTACTTC
>-|-|TRBJ2-7|TRBV11-2
CASSESPGPYEQYF
TGTGCCAGCAGTGAATCCCCAGGCCCCTACGAGCAGTACTTC
>TRBD1|-|TRBJ2-2|TRBV2
CASSADRVSAGELFF
TGTGCCAGCAGCGCGGACAGGGTTTCTGCCGGGGAGCTGTTTTTT
>-|many|TRBJ1-5|TRBV28
CASSLEGFGAEGRQHF
TGTGCCAGCAGCCTCGAGGGATTTGGGGCGGAGGGGCGACAGCATTTT
>-|-|TRBJ2-5|TRBV9
CASSVDGRLVQATQYF
TGTGCCAGCAGCGTAGATGGCCGGCTGGTGCAAGCGACCCAGTACTTC
>-|-|TRBJ2-4|TRBV20-1
CSARGGTSLAKNIQYF
TGCAGTGCTAGAGGGGGGACATCCCTAGCCAAAAACATTCAGTACTTC
>-|-|TRBJ2-1|TRBV20-1
CSARIWGGPSDEQFF
TGCAGTGCTAGAATTTGGGGGGGGCCTTCGGATGAGCAGTTCTTC
>-|many|TRBJ1-3|TRBV20-1
CSASGGNTIYF
TGCAGTGCGTCCGGGGGGAACACCATATATTTT
>-|few|TRBJ2-5|TRBV7-9
CASSWESGADRETQYF
TGTGCCAGCAGCTGGGAATCCGGGGCCGACAGGGAGACCCAGTACTTC
>TRBD2|many|TRBJ2-3|TRBV12-3/TRBV12-4
CASSFPGGAGSTDTQYF
TGTGCCAGCAGTTTCCCCGGGGGGGCGGGAAGTACAGATACGCAGTATTTT
>TRBD1|many|TRBJ1-5|TRBV3-1
CASSQDTGGQPQHF
TGTGCCAGCAGCCAAGACACAGGGGGACAGCCCCAGCATTTT
>TRBD2|many|TRBJ2-1|TRBV20-1
CSATTSSGSDHEQFF
TGCAGTGCAACCACGTCTAGCGGGAGTGACCATGAGCAGTTCTTC
>-|many|TRBJ1-6|TRBV27
CASSLDVERSPLHF
TGTGCCAGCAGTCTAGACGTCGAAAGATCACCCCTCCACTTT
>-|many|TRBJ2-2|TRBV6-2/TRBV6-3
CASRRQLYTGELFF
TGTGCCAGCAGACGACAGCTATACACCGGGGAGCTGTTTTTT
>-|-|TRBJ1-2|TRBV19
CASSSGTSNYGYTF
TGTGCCAGTAGTTCCGGGACATCTAACTATGGCTACACCTTC
>-|many|TRBJ1-1|TRBV20-1
CSASFPGGGGTEAFF
TGCAGTGCTTCATTCCCCGGCGGGGGAGGCACTGAAGCTTTCTTT
>-|many|TRBJ2-5|TRBV20-1
CSATKKGHADQETQYF
TGCAGTGCAACGAAAAAGGGACACGCAGATCAAGAGACCCAGTACTTC
>-|many|TRBJ2-3|TRBV29-1
CSVEVSTDTQYF
TGCAGCGTTGAAGTCAGCACAGATACGCAGTATTTT
>-|many|TRBJ2-7|TRBV18
CASSISGTTYEQYF
TGTGCCAGCTCAATCAGCGGCACTACCTACGAGCAGTACTTC
>-|-|TRBJ1-5|TRBV6-9
CASRRGNNQPQHF
TGTGCCAGCCGGCGGGGGAACAATCAGCCCCAGCATTTT
>TRBD1|many|TRBJ2-5|TRBV7-8
CASKKQGAGETQYF
TGTGCCAGCAAAAAACAGGGGGCTGGGGAGACCCAGTACTTC
>TRBD1|-|TRBJ2-2|TRBV19
CASSTGTGGGPGELFF
TGTGCCAGTAGTACCGGGACAGGGGGAGGCCCCGGGGAGCTGTTTTTT
>TRBD2|few|TRBJ2-3|TRBV5-1
CASSPSGRHSTDTQYF
TGCGCCAGCAGCCCTAGCGGGAGGCATAGCACAGATACGCAGTATTTT
>-|many|TRBJ2-3|TRBV11-3
CASSFGRTSSTDTQYF
TGTGCCAGCAGCTTCGGCAGAACCTCAAGCACAGATACGCAGTATTTT
>-|few|TRBJ2-2|TRBV3-1
CASSLEEGELFF
TGTGCCAGCAGCTTAGAGGAGGGGGAGCTGTTTTTT
>TRBD2|many|TRBJ2-1|TRBV18
CASSPLAGEASEQFF
TGTGCCAGCTCACCACTAGCGGGAGAGGCGTCTGAGCAGTTCTTC
>-|many|TRBJ2-7|TRBV6-5
CASSYSRVAGNWYEQYF
TGTGCCAGCAGTTACTCCCGAGTGGCAGGGAACTGGTACGAGCAGTACTTC
>-|few|TRBJ2-3|TRBV9
CASSPRVQGNTDTQYF
TGTGCCAGCAGCCCTAGGGTTCAGGGAAACACAGATACGCAGTATTTT